These 17 T cell receptor beta chains share one sample of origin, sequenced in a study of blood T cell repertoires in COVID-19. The protocol was immunoSEQ multiplex PCR, while the TCRdb copy is restricted to in-frame clones and leaves out a portion. The profile covers 110,000 to 150,000 clones, with roughly 85% appearing a single time and 2.5% to 3% taken by the ten largest. The sequencing input was peripheral blood. All receptors come from a man aged 45-65 years with acute or convalescent COVID-19.

The chain links TRBV11-3 to TRBJ2-1, with TRBD2 identical over 14 bases. V dropped 5 bases and J dropped 2; count of bases not matched to a gene: 8. CDR1 and CDR2 (germline): SGHNT, YENEEA. This CDR3 is 18 amino acids long. CDR3 sequence reads: CASSLSGGLAGAYNEQFF. The CDR3 DNA sequence: TGTGCCAGCAGCCTATCCGGGGGACTAGCGGGGGCCTACAATGAGCAGTTCTTC.

V gene TRBV25-1 combines with J gene TRBJ2-7, with TRBD1 identical over 9 bases. The V segment lost 5 bases and the J segment 2 bases; nucleotides outside the gene matches: 4. The CDR3 loop spans 14 amino acids. Germline-derived CDR1 and CDR2 are MGHDK and SYGVNS. DNA of the CDR3: TGTGCCAGCAGTCGGGACAGGGAAACCTACGAGCAGTACTTC. This codes for CASSRDRETYEQYF.

The chain links TRBV30 to TRBJ2-3; 7 positions agree with TRBD2. The CDR3 is 14 amino acids. V shed 0 bases, J shed 1 base, and the junction held 1 base outside the gene matches. The germline CDR1 and CDR2 sequences are GTSNPN and SVGIG (reference sequence). This chain's CDR3 is CAWSVAGGTDTQYF. In DNA form, the CDR3 reads TGTGCCTGGAGTGTGGCGGGAGGCACAGATACGCAGTATTTT.

This clone was seen just once. The CDR3 nucleotides are TGTGCCAGCAGCTTTGGACAGGGGGTTCAGCCCCAGCATTTT. It specifies CASSFGQGVQPQHF. The chain combines TRBV13 with TRBJ1-5; 10 nucleotides match TRBD1. The CDR3 has 14 amino acids. CDR1 is PRHDT, CDR2 FYEKMQ, per germline (reference sequence). V lost 3 bases to trimming and J lost 6 bases; unmatched junction nucleotides: 2.

The chain carries TRBV6-5 and TRBJ2-5; D is undetermined. V shed 5 bases and J shed 1 base, with 8 bases lying between them. The germline V gene has CDR1 MNHEY and CDR2 SVGAGI. This CDR3 is built from 13 residues. In DNA, the CDR3 is TGTGCCAGCAGTCCCCTGGCCCAAGAGACCCAGTACTTC. Translated, it gives CASSPLAQETQYF.

The rearrangement joins TRBV5-1 to TRBJ1-1; D is ambiguous. The CDR3 has 15 residues. Looked up from germline, CDR1 is SGHRS and CDR2 is YFSETQ. V was shortened by 3 bases and J by 1 base, with 13 bases between the two germline ends. CDR3 sequence: CASSSGGPTNTEAFF. CDR3 DNA: TGCGCCAGCAGCTCCGGAGGGCCCACGAACACTGAAGCTTTCTTT.

The chain uses TRBV11-3 and TRBJ1-5; no reliable D call. The CDR3 has 13 amino acids. Trimming took 2 bases from V and 3 from J, leaving 5 bases between them. Germline CDR1 is SGHNT and CDR2 is YENEEA. CDR3 residues: CASSLSYNQPQHF. The CDR3 DNA sequence: TGTGCCAGCAGCTTATCCTACAATCAGCCCCAGCATTTT.

The DNA of the CDR3 is TGTGCCAGCAGCCCGGAGAGACTAGCGGGAGAGAGCTACAATGAGCAGTTCTTC. Translated: CASSPERLAGESYNEQFF. V and J are TRBV7-3 and TRBJ2-1; 12 bases map to TRBD2. V dropped 5 bases and J dropped 3; count of bases not matched to a gene: 11. The CDR3 extends over 18 amino acids. CDR1 is SGHTA and CDR2 is FQGTGA in the germline V gene.

This rearrangement joins TRBV19 to TRBJ2-7; D perhaps matches TRBD2 (7 bases). CDR1 LNHDA and CDR2 SQIVND come from the germline V gene (reference sequence). V gave up 8 bases and J gave up 5 bases, with 13 bases separating them. The CDR3 length is 12 residues. The CDR3 loop reads CASGGGLHEQYF. The CDR3 coding sequence is TGTGCCAGTGGCGGGGGCCTACACGAGCAGTACTTC.

The chain joins TRBV28 to TRBJ1-4; tentative D call: TRBD1 (6 bases). Germline CDR1 is MDHEN and CDR2 is SYDVKM. The CDR3 has 14 amino acids. Trimming stripped 6 bases from V and 7 bases from J, with 15 bases between. The CDR3 sequence is CASRQQGFGEKLFF. CDR3 in DNA: TGTGCCAGCAGACAACAGGGATTTGGTGAAAAACTGTTTTTT.

Written as DNA, the CDR3 is TGTGCCAGCAGCGTAGGGGGCAGCGCCTACGAGCAGTACTTC. Protein product: CASSVGGSAYEQYF. The V call is TRBV9, the J call TRBJ2-7; a weak D match, TRBD1 (5 bases). CDR1 and CDR2 (germline): SGDLS, YYNGEE. The germline V and J ends were trimmed by 0 bases and 2 bases, with 9 bases remaining between them. The CDR3 has 14 amino acids.

The genes are TRBV18 and TRBJ1-2; a weak D match, TRBD1 (5 bases). The CDR3 length is 13 residues. Germline CDR1 reads KGHSH; CDR2 reads LQKENI. V lost 3 bases and J lost 8, with 13 bases in between. CDR3 sequence (DNA): TGTGCCAGCTCACCCAGCGGGGGAGAGGGCTACACCTTC. This sequence encodes CASSPSGGEGYTF.

The V call is TRBV6-2 or TRBV6-3, the J call TRBJ2-2; 10 positions match TRBD2. Germline V gene sequence: CDR1 MNHEY, CDR2 SVGEGT. CDR3 size: 16 residues. V lost 4 bases to trimming and J lost 2 bases; unmatched junction nucleotides: 4. In nucleotides, the CDR3 is TGTGCCAGCAGTTCCGGGACTAGCGCAAACACCGGGGAGCTGTTTTTT. It codes for CASSSGTSANTGELFF.

This chain uses TRBV7-6 with TRBJ2-3, with 9 bases fitting TRBD1. Trimming cost V 1 base and J 3 bases; bases outside gene matches: 5. CDR3 size: 16 residues. Germline CDR1 reads SGHVS; CDR2 reads FNYEAQ. The CDR3 sequence is CASSLETGGGTDTQYF. The CDR3 coding sequence is TGTGCCAGCAGCTTAGAGACAGGGGGTGGGACAGATACGCAGTATTTT.

J is TRBJ1-4 and V is TRBV3-1 (or the pseudogene TRBV3-2); TRBD1 matches at 8 bases. This CDR3 has 14 residues. Germline-derived CDR1 and CDR2 are LGHDT and YNNKEL (reference sequence). Trimming cost V 3 bases and J 8 bases; bases outside gene matches: 5. The DNA of the CDR3 is TGTGCCAGCAGCCACGGACAGGGTAGAGAAAAACTGTTTTTT. This codes for CASSHGQGREKLFF.

In the case of this clone: Other DNA sequences from this sample encode an identical CDR3 as well. The rearrangement joins TRBV18 to TRBJ1-2; the match to TRBD1 covers 7 bases. CDR1 and CDR2 (germline): KGHSH, LQKENI. There are 13 residues in the CDR3. The ends lost 1 base at V and 8 bases at J; junction bases unmatched: 4. The CDR3 DNA follows: TGTGCCAGCTCACCACAGGGGGCGCAGGGCTACACCTTC. Translated, it gives CASSPQGAQGYTF.

The chain is built from TRBV2 and TRBJ1-1, with D hard to call. Germline CDR1 reads SNHLY; CDR2 reads FYNNEI. The length of the CDR3 is 13 residues. V lost 7 bases and J lost 3, with 12 bases in between. As DNA, the CDR3 is TGTGCCAGCAACCGGGAAGGGTACACTGAAGCTTTCTTT. Residues: CASNREGYTEAFF. The full variable domain, rest sourced from reference TRBV2 and TRBJ1-1, is EPEVTQTPSHQVTQMGQEVILRCVPISNHLYFYWYRQILGQKVEFLVSFYNNEISEKSEIFDDQFSVERPDGSNFTLKIRSTKLEDSAMYFCASNREGYTEAFFGQGTRLTVV.